These 10 T cell receptor beta chains were sequenced from one sample in a study of T cells in tumors after PD-1 blockade. This table comes from immunoSEQ multiplex PCR, and its TCRdb copy is limited to in-frame clones, with some not included. The sample lists fewer than 8,000 clones, about two thirds seen once, with about 9% in the top ten. Source: tumor tissue, taken after anti-PD-1 treatment. The receptor source for this set is a human donor with basal cell carcinoma.

In its sample, this clone was seen once. The J gene is TRBJ2-3, the V gene TRBV6-2 or TRBV6-3; unclear D gene. The V and J ends lost 2 bases and 4 bases respectively, with 7 bases between them. The CDR3 length is 13 residues. Germline values: CDR1 MNHEY, CDR2 SVGEGT. The CDR3: CASSYILADTQYF. Here the CDR3 DNA reads TGTGCCAGCAGTTACATTCTGGCAGATACGCAGTATTTT.

This clone was found once. The J gene is TRBJ2-7, the V gene TRBV4-1, with a weak D call TRBD1 (6 bases). Germline assignment: CDR1 MGHRA and CDR2 YSYEKL. V was trimmed by 0 bases and J by 2 bases, leaving 14 bases between them. The CDR3 is 16 amino acids. The CDR3 loop is CASSQEGAGQTYEQYF. The CDR3 DNA reads TGCGCCAGCAGCCAAGAGGGGGCAGGGCAAACCTACGAGCAGTACTTC.

This clone has a single count. The rearrangement joins TRBV2 to TRBJ2-5; weak D call: TRBD1 (6 bases). CDR3 length equals 14 residues. Between the trimmed V and J ends, which lost 7 bases and 1 base, there was a span of 13 bases. Germline loops: CDR1 SNHLY, CDR2 FYNNEI. CDR3 residues: CASNFRGFQETQYF. Written as DNA, the CDR3 is TGTGCCAGCAACTTCAGGGGCTTCCAAGAGACCCAGTACTTC.

The chain has TRBV18 and TRBJ2-7; D is perhaps TRBD1 (6 bases). This CDR3 is 12 amino acids long. Trimming left V 3 bases short and J 5 bases short, with 8 bases between. Per germline, CDR1 KGHSH and CDR2 LQKENI. The CDR3 DNA is TGTGCCAGCTCACCCCAGGGGCACGAGCAGTACTTC. Amino acid sequence: CASSPQGHEQYF.

This chain links TRBV28 with TRBJ2-7; 12 bases match TRBD1. V lost 0 bases, J lost 1 base, and 10 bases stayed unmatched. Germline V gene lookup returns CDR1 MDHEN and CDR2 SYDVKM. The CDR3 sequence is 19 residues long. In DNA, the CDR3 is TGTGCCAGCAGTTTATGGGGACAGGGGGCGGCGATGGGGTCCTACGAGCAGTACTTC. Protein product: CASSLWGQGAAMGSYEQYF.

CDR3 amino acids: CSVEDMGTWGTEAFF. CDR3 bases: TGCAGCGTTGAAGACATGGGGACTTGGGGCACTGAAGCTTTCTTT. V and J are TRBV29-1 and TRBJ1-1, with a possible D match to TRBD1 (5 bases). Germline CDR1 reads SQVTM; CDR2 reads ANQGSEA. CDR3 size: 15 residues. V was shortened by 0 bases and J by 4 bases, with 15 bases between the two germline ends.

V usage is TRBV24-1 and J usage is TRBJ1-4; 7 nucleotides align to TRBD1. V lost 4 bases and J lost 8; bases outside the gene matches: 18. CDR3 length: 18 amino acids. The germline CDR1 and CDR2 sequences are KGHDR and SFDVKD. The CDR3 nucleotides are TGTGCCACCAGTGACACTGACAGGGTTGAAAGGGAACAGGAAAAACTGTTTTTT. Encoded protein: CATSDTDRVEREQEKLFF.

V is TRBV10-3 and J is TRBJ2-5; unclear D gene. The CDR3 sequence is 14 residues long. Germline V CDR1 and CDR2: ENHRY, SYGVKD. The ends were cut back, 0 bases at V and 5 bases at J, with 10 bases in the middle. The CDR3 region is CAISESYGAETQYF. As DNA, the CDR3 is TGTGCCATCAGTGAGTCATATGGCGCGGAGACCCAGTACTTC.

This clone was found a few times. The CDR3 region has the DNA TGTGCCAGCAGTTACGGGTCACAGAAAACCTACGAGCAGTACTTC. It specifies CASSYGSQKTYEQYF. The chain uses TRBV6-5 and TRBJ2-7, with D unclear. Germline CDR1 MNHEY, CDR2 SVGAGI. The CDR3 covers 15 residues. V gave up 2 bases and J gave up 2 bases, with 13 bases separating them.

The table lists this clone with a few counts. This sequence joins TRBV28 and TRBJ2-7; TRBD2 matches 10 bases. With V trimmed by 11 bases and J by 5 bases, 9 bases remained unmatched. The CDR3 totals 13 residues. Germline lookup yields CDR1 MDHEN and CDR2 SYDVKM. Here the CDR3 DNA reads TGTGCCGTGAGCGGGAGGGCTAAACACGAGCAGTACTTC. Translation: CAVSGRAKHEQYF.